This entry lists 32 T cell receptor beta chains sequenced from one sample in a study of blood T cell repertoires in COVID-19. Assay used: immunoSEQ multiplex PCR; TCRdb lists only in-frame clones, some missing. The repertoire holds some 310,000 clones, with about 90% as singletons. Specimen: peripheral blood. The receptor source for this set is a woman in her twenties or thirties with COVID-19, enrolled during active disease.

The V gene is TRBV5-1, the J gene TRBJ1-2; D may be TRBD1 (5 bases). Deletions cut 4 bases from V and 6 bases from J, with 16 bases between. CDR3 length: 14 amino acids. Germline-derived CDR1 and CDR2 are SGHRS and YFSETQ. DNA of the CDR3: TGCGCCAGCAGCCCCCTGGGGGGGTGGGATGGCTACACCTTC. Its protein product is CASSPLGGWDGYTF. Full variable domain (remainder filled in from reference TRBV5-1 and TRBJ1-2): KAGVTQTPRYLIKTRGQQVTLSCSPISGHRSVSWYQQTPGQGLQFLFEYFSETQRNKGNFPGRFSGRQFSNSRSEMNVSTLELGDSALYLCASSPLGGWDGYTFGSGTRLTVV.

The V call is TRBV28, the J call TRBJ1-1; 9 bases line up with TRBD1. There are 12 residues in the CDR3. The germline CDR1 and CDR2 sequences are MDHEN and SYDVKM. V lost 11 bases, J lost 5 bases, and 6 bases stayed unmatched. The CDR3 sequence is CAWGDRVTEAFF. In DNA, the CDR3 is TGTGCCTGGGGGGACAGGGTTACTGAAGCTTTCTTT.

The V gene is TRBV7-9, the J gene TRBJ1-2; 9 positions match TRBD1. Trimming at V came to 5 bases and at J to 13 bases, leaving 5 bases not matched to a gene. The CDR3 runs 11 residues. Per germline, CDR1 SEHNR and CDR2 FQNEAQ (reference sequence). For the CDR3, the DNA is TGTGCCAGCAGCGAGGGGACAGGGCCCACCTTC. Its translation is CASSEGTGPTF.

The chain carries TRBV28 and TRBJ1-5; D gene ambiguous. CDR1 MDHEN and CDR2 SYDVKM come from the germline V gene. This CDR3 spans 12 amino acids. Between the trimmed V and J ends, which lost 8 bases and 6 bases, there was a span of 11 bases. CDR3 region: CASAGAVQPQHF. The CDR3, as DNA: TGTGCCAGCGCGGGCGCGGTTCAGCCCCAGCATTTT.

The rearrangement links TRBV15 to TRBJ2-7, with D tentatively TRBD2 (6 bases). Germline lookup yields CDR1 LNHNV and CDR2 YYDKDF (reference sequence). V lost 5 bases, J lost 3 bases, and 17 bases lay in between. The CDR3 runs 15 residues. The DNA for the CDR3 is TGTGCCACCAGCGTAGGAGGGGTCAGGCTCTACGAGCAGTACTTC. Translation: CATSVGGVRLYEQYF.

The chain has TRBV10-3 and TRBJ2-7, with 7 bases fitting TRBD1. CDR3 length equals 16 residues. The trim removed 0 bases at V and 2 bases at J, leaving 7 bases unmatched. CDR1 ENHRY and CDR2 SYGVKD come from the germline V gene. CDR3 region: CAISESVGQGAYEQYF. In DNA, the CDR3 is TGTGCCATCAGTGAGTCGGTGGGCCAGGGGGCCTACGAGCAGTACTTC.

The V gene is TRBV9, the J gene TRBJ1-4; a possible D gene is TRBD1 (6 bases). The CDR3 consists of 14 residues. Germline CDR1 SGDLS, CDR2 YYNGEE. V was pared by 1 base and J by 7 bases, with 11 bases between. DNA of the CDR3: TGTGCCAGCAGCGTACAGGGGATCGGTGAAAAACTGTTTTTT. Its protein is CASSVQGIGEKLFF.

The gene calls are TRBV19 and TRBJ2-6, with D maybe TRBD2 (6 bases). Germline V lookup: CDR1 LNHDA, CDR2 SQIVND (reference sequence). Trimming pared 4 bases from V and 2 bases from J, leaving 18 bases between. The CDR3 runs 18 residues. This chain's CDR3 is CASSTNRPGGAGANVLTF. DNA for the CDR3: TGTGCCAGTAGTACGAATCGGCCCGGGGGAGCTGGGGCCAACGTCCTGACTTTC.

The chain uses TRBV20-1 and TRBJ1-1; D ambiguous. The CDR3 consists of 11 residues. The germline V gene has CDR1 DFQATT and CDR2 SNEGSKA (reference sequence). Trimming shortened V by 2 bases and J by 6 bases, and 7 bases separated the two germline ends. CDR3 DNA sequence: TGCAGTGCTAGAATCCAGGCTGAAGCTTTCTTT. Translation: CSARIQAEAFF.

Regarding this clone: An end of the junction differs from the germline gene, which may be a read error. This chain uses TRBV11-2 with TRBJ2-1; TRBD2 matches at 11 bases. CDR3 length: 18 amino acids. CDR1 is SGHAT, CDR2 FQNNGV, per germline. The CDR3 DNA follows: TGTGCCAGCAGGTTAGCGGGAGGGGGTTTCGGGTTATACAATGAGCAGTTCTTC. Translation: CASRLAGGGFGLYNEQFF. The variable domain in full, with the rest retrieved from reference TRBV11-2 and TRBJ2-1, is EAGVAQSPRYKIIEKRQSVAFWCNPISGHATLYWYQQILGQGPKLLIQFQNNGVVDDSQLPKDRFSAERLKGVDSTLKIQPAKLEDSAVYLCASRLAGGGFGLYNEQFFGPGTRLTVL.

CDR3 DNA: TGTGCCAGTAGCCCCAGTCGGGGGTCGGCGGTGACCCAGTACTTC. The encoded protein is CASSPSRGSAVTQYF. The chain carries TRBV19 and TRBJ2-5, with D perhaps TRBD2 (6 bases). The length of the CDR3 is 15 residues. Germline CDR1 LNHDA, CDR2 SQIVND (reference sequence). Trimming shortened V by 6 bases and J by 7 bases, and 21 bases separated the two germline ends.

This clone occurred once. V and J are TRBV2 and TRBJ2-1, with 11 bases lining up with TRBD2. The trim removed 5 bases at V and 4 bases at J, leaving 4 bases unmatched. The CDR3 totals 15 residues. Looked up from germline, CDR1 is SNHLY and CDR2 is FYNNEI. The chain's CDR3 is CASSFGTSGYNEQFF. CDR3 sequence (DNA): TGTGCCAGCAGTTTTGGGACTAGCGGTTACAATGAGCAGTTCTTC.

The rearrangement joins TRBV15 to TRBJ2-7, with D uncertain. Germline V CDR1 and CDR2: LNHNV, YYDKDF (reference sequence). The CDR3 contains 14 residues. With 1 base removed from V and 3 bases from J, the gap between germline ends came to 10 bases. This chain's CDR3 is CATSRVGQDYEQYF. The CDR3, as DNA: TGTGCCACCAGCAGAGTCGGTCAAGACTACGAGCAGTACTTC.

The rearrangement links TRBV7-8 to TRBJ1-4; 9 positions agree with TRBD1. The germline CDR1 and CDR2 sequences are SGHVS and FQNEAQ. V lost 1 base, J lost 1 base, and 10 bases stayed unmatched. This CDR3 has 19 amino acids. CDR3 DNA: TGTGCCAGCAGCTTAGGGAGGACAGGGGCTTCTAAAACTAATGAAAAACTGTTTTTT. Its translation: CASSLGRTGASKTNEKLFF.

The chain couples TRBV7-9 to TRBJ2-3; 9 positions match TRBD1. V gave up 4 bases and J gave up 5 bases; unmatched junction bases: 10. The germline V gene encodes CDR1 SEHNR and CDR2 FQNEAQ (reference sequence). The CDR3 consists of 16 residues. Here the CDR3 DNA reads TGTGCCAGCAGCTACGCACGAGGACAGGGGAGAGATACGCAGTATTTT. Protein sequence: CASSYARGQGRDTQYF. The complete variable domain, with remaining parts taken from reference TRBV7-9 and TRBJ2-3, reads DTGVSQNPRHKITKRGQNVTFRCDPISEHNRLYWYRQTLGQGPEFLTYFQNEAQLEKSRLLSDRFSAERPKGSFSTLEIQRTEQGDSAMYLCASSYARGQGRDTQYFGPGTRLTVL.

The CDR3 DNA reads as TGTGCCAGCAGCTTGGGGGACAGCCCCTATGGCTACACCTTC. This gives the protein CASSLGDSPYGYTF. This chain connects TRBV7-9 to TRBJ1-2, with 7 nucleotides matching TRBD1. This CDR3 has 14 residues. Trimming took 3 bases from V and 4 from J; bases not matched to a gene: 5. The V gene's germline CDR1 is SEHNR and CDR2 FQNEAQ (reference sequence).

The CDR3 sequence: CASSPDRGYQPQHF. Here the CDR3 DNA reads TGTGCCAGCAGCCCGGACAGGGGCTATCAGCCCCAGCATTTT. The V gene is TRBV7-2, the J gene TRBJ1-5, with 9 bases aligning to TRBD1. The CDR3 has 14 amino acids. CDR1 is SGHTA, CDR2 FQGNSA, per germline. V lost 5 bases, J lost 5 bases, and 4 bases stayed unmatched.

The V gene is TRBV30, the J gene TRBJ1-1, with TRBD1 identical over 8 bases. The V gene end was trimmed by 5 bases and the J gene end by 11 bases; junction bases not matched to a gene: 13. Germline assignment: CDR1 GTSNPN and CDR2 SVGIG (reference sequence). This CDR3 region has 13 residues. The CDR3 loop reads CAWSDGTGIRAFF. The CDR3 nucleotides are TGTGCCTGGTCCGATGGGACAGGAATACGTGCTTTCTTT.

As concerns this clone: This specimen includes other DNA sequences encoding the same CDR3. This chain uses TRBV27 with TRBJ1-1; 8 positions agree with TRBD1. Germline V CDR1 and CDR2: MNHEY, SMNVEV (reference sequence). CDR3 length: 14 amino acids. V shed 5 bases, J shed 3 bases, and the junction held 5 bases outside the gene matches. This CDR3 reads CASSLRQGYTEAFF. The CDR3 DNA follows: TGTGCCAGCAGTCTTAGACAGGGGTACACTGAAGCTTTCTTT.

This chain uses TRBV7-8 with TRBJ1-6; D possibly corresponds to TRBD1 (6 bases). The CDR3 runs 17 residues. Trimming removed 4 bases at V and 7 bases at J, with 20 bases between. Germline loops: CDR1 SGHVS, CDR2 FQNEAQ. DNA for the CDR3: TGTGCCAGCAGCTCAGGACGCTTTACAGGGTACAATTCACCCCTCCACTTT. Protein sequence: CASSSGRFTGYNSPLHF.

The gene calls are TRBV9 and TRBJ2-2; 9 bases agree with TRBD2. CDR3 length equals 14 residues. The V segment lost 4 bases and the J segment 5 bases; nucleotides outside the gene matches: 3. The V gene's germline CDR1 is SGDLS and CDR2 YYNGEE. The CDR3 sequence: CASSPSGGTGELFF. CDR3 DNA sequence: TGTGCCAGCAGCCCGAGCGGGGGGACCGGGGAGCTGTTTTTT. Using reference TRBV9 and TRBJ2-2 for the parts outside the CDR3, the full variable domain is DSGVTQTPKHLITATGQRVTLRCSPRSGDLSVYWYQQSLDQGLQFLIQYYNGEERAKGNILERFSAQQFPDLHSELNLSSLELGDSALYFCASSPSGGTGELFFGEGSRLTVL.

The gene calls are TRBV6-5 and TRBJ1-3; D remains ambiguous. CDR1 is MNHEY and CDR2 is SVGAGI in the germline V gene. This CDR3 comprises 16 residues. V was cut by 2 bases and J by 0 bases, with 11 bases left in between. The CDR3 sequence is CASSYGPGDSGNTIYF. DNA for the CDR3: TGTGCCAGCAGTTACGGCCCAGGCGACTCTGGAAACACCATATATTTT.

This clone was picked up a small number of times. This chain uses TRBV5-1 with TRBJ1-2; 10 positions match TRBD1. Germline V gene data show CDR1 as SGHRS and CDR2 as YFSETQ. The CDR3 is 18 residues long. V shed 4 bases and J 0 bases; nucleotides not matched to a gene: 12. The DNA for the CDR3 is TGCGCCAGCAGCCGCTCTGGTATCGGGACAGGGGCTAACTATGGCTACACCTTC. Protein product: CASSRSGIGTGANYGYTF.

The CDR3 DNA reads TGTGCCAGCAGCCCCGGCGGGGACTATGGCTACACCTTC. Translating gives CASSPGGDYGYTF. The chain links TRBV7-2 to TRBJ1-2; D is uncertain. V shed 5 bases and J shed 3 bases, with 10 bases lying between them. The CDR3 length is 13 residues. Germline CDR1 and CDR2: SGHTA and FQGNSA.

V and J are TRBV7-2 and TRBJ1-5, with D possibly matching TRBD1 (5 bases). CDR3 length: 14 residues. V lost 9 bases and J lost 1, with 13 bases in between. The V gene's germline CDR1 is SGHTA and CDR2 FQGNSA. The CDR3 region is CASEVAGSNQPQHF. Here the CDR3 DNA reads TGTGCCAGTGAGGTAGCAGGGAGCAATCAGCCCCAGCATTTT.

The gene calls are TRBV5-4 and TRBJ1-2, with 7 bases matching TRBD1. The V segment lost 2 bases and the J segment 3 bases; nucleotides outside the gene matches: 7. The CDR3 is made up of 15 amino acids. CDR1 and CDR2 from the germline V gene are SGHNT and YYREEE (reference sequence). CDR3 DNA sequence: TGTGCCAGCAGCTTCAAACAGGGGATACACTATGGCTACACCTTC. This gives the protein CASSFKQGIHYGYTF.

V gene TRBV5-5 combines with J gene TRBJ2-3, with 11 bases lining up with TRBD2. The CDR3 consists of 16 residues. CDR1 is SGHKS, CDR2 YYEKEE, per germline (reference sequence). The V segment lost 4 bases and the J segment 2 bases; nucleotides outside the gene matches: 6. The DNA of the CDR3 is TGTGCCAGCAGCCTAGGGACTAGCGGAACCACAGATACGCAGTATTTT. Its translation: CASSLGTSGTTDTQYF.

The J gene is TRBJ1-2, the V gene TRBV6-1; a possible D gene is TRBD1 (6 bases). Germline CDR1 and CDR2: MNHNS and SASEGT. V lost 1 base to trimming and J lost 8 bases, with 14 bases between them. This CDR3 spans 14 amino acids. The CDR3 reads CASSEERQGSGYTF. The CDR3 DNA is TGTGCCAGCAGTGAAGAACGGCAGGGGAGCGGCTACACCTTC.

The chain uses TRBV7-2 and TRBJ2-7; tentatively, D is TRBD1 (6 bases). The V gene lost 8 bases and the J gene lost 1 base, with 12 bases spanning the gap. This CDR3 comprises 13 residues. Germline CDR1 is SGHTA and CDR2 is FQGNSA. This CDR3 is CASSPGTSYEQYF. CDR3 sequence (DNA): TGTGCCAGCTCCCCCGGGACATCCTACGAGCAGTACTTC.

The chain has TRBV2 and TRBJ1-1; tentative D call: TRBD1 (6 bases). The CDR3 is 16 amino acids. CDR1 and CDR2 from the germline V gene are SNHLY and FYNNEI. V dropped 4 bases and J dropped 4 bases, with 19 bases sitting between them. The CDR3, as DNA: TGTGCCAGCAGTGGGGGTCAGGGGCAGTCGGGCACTGAAGCTTTCTTT. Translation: CASSGGQGQSGTEAFF.

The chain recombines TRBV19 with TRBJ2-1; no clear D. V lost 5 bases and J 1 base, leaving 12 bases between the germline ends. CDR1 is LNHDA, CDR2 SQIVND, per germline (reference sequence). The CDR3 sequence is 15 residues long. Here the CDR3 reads CASSDGGKSYNEQFF. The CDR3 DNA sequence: TGTGCCAGTAGTGACGGCGGAAAATCCTACAATGAGCAGTTCTTC.

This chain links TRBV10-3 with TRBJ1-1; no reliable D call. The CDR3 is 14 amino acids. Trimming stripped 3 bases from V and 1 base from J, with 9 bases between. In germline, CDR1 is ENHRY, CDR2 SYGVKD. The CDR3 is CAISEVGGNTEAFF. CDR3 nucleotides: TGTGCCATCAGTGAAGTGGGAGGGAACACTGAAGCTTTCTTT.